Listed below are T cell receptor beta chains from one sample, sequenced in a study of identical twins. TCRdb analysed the 5' RACE reads with MiXCR anew, one entry per CDR3 protein. The sample lists approximately 620,000 distinct CDR3 sequences; 8.5% to 9.5% were seen once. The same sample was also studied in work on yellow fever vaccine responses in identical twins.

Material: PBMCs. The receptors shown here come from a woman under 30 in good health. CDR3s leave out the opening cysteine and the closing phenylalanine or tryptophan.

V,CDR3
TRBV7-8,ASSPQYRQGGTYEQY
TRBV6-1,ASRRSGLNNNEQF
TRBV12-3/TRBV12-4,ASSLIQGAFYEQY
TRBV7-2,ASSSSGGAVKTQY
TRBV15,ATSSGDNYEQY
TRBV7-2,ASSRNSGRETQY
TRBV10-1,ASSFGHDNSPLH
TRBV3-1,ASSHLASGRRLYEQY
TRBV7-8,ASSSGLAGHEQY
TRBV28,ASSATGGGSWEQY
TRBV14,ASSPIGWNTGELF
TRBV29-1,SAVQNSYEQY
TRBV12-3/TRBV12-4,ASSFSQSSGNTIY
TRBV7-2,ASSQLAAGDTQY
TRBV7-9,ASSSARYEQY
TRBV7-2,ASSSTWTPYEQY
TRBV20-1,SASQQGGGTDTQY
TRBV15,ATSRDRGERDTQY
TRBV6-5,ASSYSTSIVEKLF
TRBV15,ATEIAGNADTQY
TRBV7-9,ASSSQAPGNEKLF
TRBV5-1,ASSTGTSGANVLT
TRBV20-1,SAPRGERSGAFQETQY
TRBV5-6,ASSLRGDKGRTYEQY
TRBV5-1,ASSPRTSGRIGANVLT
TRBV21-1,ASSKVRQGTFNSGANVLT
TRBV10-3,AISESRLGADTQY
TRBV20-1,SASENYRDRVHEQY
TRBV15,ATSNLQGTDTQY
TRBV12-3/TRBV12-4,ASSPLEGGRYNEQF
TRBV6-1,ASSVVSGRPYEQY
TRBV5-6,ASSLGPTATPYEQY